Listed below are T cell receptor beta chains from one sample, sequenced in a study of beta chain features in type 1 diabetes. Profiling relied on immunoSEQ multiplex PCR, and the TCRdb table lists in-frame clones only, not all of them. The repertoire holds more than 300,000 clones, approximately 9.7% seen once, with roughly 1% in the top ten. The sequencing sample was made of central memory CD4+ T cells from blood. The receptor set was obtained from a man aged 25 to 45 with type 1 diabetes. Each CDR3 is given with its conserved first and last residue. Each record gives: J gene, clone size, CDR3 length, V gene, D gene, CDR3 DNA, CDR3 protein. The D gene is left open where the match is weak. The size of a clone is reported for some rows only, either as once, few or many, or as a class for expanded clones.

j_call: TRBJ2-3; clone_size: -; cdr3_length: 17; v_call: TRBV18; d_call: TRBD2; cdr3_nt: TGTGCCAGCTCACCATTAATACTAGCGGGGGGCCGGGATACGCAGTATTTT; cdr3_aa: CASSPLILAGGRDTQYF
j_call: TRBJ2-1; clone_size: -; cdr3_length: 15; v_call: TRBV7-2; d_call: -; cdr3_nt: TGTGCCAGCAGCTCCGGTGATCCCGGGGGACATGAGCAGTTCTTC; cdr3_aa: CASSSGDPGGHEQFF
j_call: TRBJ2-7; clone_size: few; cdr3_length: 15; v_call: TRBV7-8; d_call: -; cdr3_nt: TGTGCCAGCAGCTTAGCGGGTAGGGCCCATAACGAGCAGTACTTC; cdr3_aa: CASSLAGRAHNEQYF
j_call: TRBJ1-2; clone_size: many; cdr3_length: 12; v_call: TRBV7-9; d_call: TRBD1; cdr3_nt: TGTGCCAGCAGCTCGGGACAGTATGGCTACACCTTC; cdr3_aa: CASSSGQYGYTF
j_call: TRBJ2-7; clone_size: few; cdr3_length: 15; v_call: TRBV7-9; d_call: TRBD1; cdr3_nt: TGTGCCAGCGAAAGGGGACAGGGCTTATCCTACGAGCAGTACTTC; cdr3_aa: CASERGQGLSYEQYF
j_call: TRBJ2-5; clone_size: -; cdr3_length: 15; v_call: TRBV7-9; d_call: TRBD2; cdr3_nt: TGTGCCAGCAGCCCGTCCTCTAGCGGCCAAGAGACCCAGTACTTC; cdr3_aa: CASSPSSSGQETQYF
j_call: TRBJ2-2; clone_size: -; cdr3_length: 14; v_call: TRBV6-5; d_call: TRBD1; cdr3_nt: TGTGCCAGCAGCGCAGACAGGGCAACCGGGGAGCTGTTTTTT; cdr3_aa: CASSADRATGELFF
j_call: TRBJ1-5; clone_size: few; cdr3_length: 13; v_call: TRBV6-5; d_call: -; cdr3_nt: TGTGCCAGCAGTTACCAGGGCAATCAGCCCCAGCATTTT; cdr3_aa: CASSYQGNQPQHF
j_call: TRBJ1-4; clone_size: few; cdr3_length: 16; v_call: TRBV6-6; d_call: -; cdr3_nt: TGTGCCAGCAGTCGCGGGGTCGGTACAACTAATGAAAAACTGTTTTTT; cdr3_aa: CASSRGVGTTNEKLFF
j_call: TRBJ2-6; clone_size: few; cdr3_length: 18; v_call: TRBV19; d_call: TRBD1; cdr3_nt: TGTGCCAGTAGGTATACCGGGACAGCGCGCTCTGGGGCCAACGTCCTGACTTTC; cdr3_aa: CASRYTGTARSGANVLTF
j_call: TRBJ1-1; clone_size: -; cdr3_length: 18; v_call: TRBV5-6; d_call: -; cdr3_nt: TGTGCCAGCAGCTCCATTGCCGAAGGGGGAGGGTTCAACACTGAAGCTTTCTTT; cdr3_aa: CASSSIAEGGGFNTEAFF
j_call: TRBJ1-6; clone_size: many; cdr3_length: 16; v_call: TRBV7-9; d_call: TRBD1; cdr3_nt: TGTGCCAGCAGCTCCCCGGGACAGGGGGGGAATTCACCCCTCCACTTT; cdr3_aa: CASSSPGQGGNSPLHF
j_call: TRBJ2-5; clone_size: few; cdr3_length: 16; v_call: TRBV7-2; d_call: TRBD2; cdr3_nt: TGTGCCAGCAGCTCTTCCCCGGCGGGGGGCCAAGAGACCCAGTACTTC; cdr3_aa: CASSSSPAGGQETQYF
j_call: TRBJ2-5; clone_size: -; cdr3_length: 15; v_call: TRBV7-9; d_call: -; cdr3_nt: TGTGCCAGCAGCTCCATATGGGACTCTCAAGAGACCCAGTACTTC; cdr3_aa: CASSSIWDSQETQYF
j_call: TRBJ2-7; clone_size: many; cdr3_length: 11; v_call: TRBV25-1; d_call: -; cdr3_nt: TGTGCCAGCAGGAAAGACCACGAGCAGTACTTC; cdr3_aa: CASRKDHEQYF
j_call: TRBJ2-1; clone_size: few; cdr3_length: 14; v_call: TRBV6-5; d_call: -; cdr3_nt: TGTGCCACCTCGGGCGCACCAGCCTACAATGAGCAGTTCTTC; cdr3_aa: CATSGAPAYNEQFF
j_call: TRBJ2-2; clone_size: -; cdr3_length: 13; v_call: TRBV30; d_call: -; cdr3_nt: TGTGCCCGGGGACTTGCGAACACCGGGGAGCTGTTTTTT; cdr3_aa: CARGLANTGELFF
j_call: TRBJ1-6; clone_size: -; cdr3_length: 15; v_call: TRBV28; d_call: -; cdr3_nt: TGTGCCAGCACCACCGATACAGGGACGGAGTCACCCCTCCACTTT; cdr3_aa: CASTTDTGTESPLHF
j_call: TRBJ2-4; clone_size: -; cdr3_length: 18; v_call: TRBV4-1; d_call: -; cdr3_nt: TGCGCCAGCAGCCAAGAGGTCGGGCGAGGACTGGCCAAAAACATTCAGTACTTC; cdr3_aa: CASSQEVGRGLAKNIQYF
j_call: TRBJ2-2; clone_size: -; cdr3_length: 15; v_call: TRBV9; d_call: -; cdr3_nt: TGTGCCAGCAGCCTTCGTCGGGAGAACACCGGGGAGCTGTTTTTT; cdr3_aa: CASSLRRENTGELFF
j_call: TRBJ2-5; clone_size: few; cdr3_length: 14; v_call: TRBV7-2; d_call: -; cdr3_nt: TGTGCCAGCAGCCCATTAGGTTTGGCAGAGACCCAGTACTTC; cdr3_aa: CASSPLGLAETQYF
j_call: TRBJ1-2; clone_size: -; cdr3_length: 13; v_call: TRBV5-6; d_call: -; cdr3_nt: TGTGCCAGCAGCTACAGGACAAGGAATCGCTACACCTTC; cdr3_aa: CASSYRTRNRYTF
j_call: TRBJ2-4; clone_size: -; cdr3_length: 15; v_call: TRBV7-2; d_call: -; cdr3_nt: TGTGCCAGCAGCGCAACGGGACCGGCCAAAAACATTCAGTACTTC; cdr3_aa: CASSATGPAKNIQYF
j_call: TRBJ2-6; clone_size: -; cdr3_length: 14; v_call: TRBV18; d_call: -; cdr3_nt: TGTGCCAGCTCACCAGGATCTGGGGCCAACGTCCTGACTTTC; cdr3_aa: CASSPGSGANVLTF
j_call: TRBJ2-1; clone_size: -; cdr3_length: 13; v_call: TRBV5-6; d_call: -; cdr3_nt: TGTGCCAGCAGCGGGGACTTGTACAATGAGCAGTTCTTC; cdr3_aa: CASSGDLYNEQFF
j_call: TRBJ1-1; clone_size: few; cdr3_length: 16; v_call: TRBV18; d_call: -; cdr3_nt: TGTGCCAGCTCACCCCCCAGAAGGAAGGGGAACACTGAAGCTTTCTTT; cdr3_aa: CASSPPRRKGNTEAFF